These 7 T cell receptor beta chains came from one sample sequenced in a study of blood T cell repertoires in COVID-19 (dated by TCRdb to the early 2020s). Libraries were constructed by the immunoSEQ multiplex PCR assay. As stored in TCRdb, this immuneACCESS dataset retains in-frame rearrangements with V and J assigned. A fraction of the clones does not appear; measured against another copy, unresolved V genes explain less than half of the discrepancy, and the remainder lacks a known reason. Across this sample there are approximately 190,000 clones, with over 75% seen only once. The biggest ten clones account for roughly 5.6% of the sample. The sequencing input was peripheral blood. The receptors were gathered from a woman between 40 and 55 years old who had recovered from COVID-19.

This chain connects TRBV29-1 to TRBJ2-2; TRBD2 agrees at 10 bases. The CDR3 loop spans 19 amino acids. V gave up 4 bases and J gave up 0 bases; unmatched junction bases: 14. Germline V gene data show CDR1 as SQVTM and CDR2 as ANQGSEA. The CDR3 DNA reads TGCAGCGTTGCGGCTAGCGGGAGATACTGGTCATCGAACACCGGGGAGCTGTTTTTT. Translating gives CSVAASGRYWSSNTGELFF.

This chain uses TRBV30 with TRBJ2-7, with TRBD1 matching 9 bases. Germline V gene data show CDR1 as GTSNPN and CDR2 as SVGIG (reference sequence). This CDR3 contains 15 residues. V dropped 3 bases and J dropped 5; count of bases not matched to a gene: 11. The CDR3 coding sequence is TGTGCCTGGAGGCTCCCCGGGACAGGGTCCAACGAGCAGTACTTC. Translated: CAWRLPGTGSNEQYF.

The chain uses TRBV12-3 or TRBV12-4 and TRBJ1-5; weak D call: TRBD1 (5 bases). Trimming took off 6 bases at V and 4 bases at J, with 7 bases between the two ends. This CDR3 comprises 12 residues. The CDR3 DNA reads TGTGCCAGCAGCCCAGGGAATCAGCCCCAGCATTTT. The encoded protein is CASSPGNQPQHF.

The V gene is TRBV6-5, the J gene TRBJ1-1; D call uncertain. CDR1 is MNHEY and CDR2 is SVGAGI in the germline V gene. This CDR3 is 13 amino acids long. Between the trimmed V and J ends, which lost 6 bases and 1 base, there was a span of 9 bases. CDR3 residues: CASRFARNTEAFF. The CDR3 DNA follows: TGTGCCAGCAGGTTTGCGAGGAACACTGAAGCTTTCTTT.

The rearrangement links TRBV3-1 (or the pseudogene TRBV3-2) to TRBJ2-1, with D perhaps matching TRBD1 (6 bases). CDR3 length: 16 amino acids. With 0 bases removed from V and 6 bases from J, the gap between germline ends came to 15 bases. CDR1 and CDR2 (germline): LGHDT, YNNKEL (reference sequence). The CDR3 DNA follows: TGTGCCAGCAGCCAAGATGTAGGCAGGGGCCTCAATGAGCAGTTCTTC. Encoded protein: CASSQDVGRGLNEQFF.

The chain is built from TRBV19 and TRBJ1-2; weak D call: TRBD1 (5 bases). Germline V gene sequence: CDR1 LNHDA, CDR2 SQIVND (reference sequence). Trimming pared 7 bases from V and 4 bases from J, leaving 22 bases between. The CDR3 sequence is 16 residues long. The CDR3 DNA reads as TGTGCCAGTAAAAAACAGGCCAACCCTTCCAGCTATGGCTACACCTTC. It codes for CASKKQANPSSYGYTF. Looking up the rest from reference TRBV19 and TRBJ1-2 gives the full variable domain: DGGITQSPKYLFRKEGQNVTLSCEQNLNHDAMYWYRQDPGQGLRLIYYSQIVNDFQKGDIAEGYSVSREKKESFPLTVTSAQKNPTAFYLCASKKQANPSSYGYTFGSGTRLTVV.

V is TRBV5-6 and J is TRBJ1-1, with TRBD1 matching over 7 bases. Losses at the gene ends were 4 bases for V and 1 base for J; bases not matched to a gene: 4. From germline, CDR1 is SGHDT and CDR2 YYEEEE. This CDR3 spans 14 amino acids. CDR3 in amino acids: CASSPGTENTEAFF. CDR3 DNA sequence: TGTGCCAGCAGCCCTGGGACAGAGAACACTGAAGCTTTCTTT.